This T cell receptor (beta chain) originates from a study of blood T cell repertoires in COVID-19. The wider study: COVID-19 samples, acute and convalescent, were from the United States, Italy and Spain.

This CDR3 comprises 11 residues. The V gene's germline CDR1 is LNHDA and CDR2 SQIVND (reference sequence). V was pared by 10 bases and J by 8 bases, with 11 bases between. Measured with immunoSEQ multiplex PCR; TCRdb has only the in-frame clones, and not every one. The sample carries roughly 200,000 clones, 82% recorded once. This clonotype was sampled from a woman aged 60-70 years with acute COVID-19. The source material was PBMCs or T cells enriched from blood (not recorded which). This chain uses TRBV19 with TRBJ1-4, with D possibly TRBD1 on 5 matching bases. The CDR3 here is CATAQGEKLFF. The DNA of the CDR3 is TGTGCCACCGCCCAGGGCGAAAAACTGTTTTTT.